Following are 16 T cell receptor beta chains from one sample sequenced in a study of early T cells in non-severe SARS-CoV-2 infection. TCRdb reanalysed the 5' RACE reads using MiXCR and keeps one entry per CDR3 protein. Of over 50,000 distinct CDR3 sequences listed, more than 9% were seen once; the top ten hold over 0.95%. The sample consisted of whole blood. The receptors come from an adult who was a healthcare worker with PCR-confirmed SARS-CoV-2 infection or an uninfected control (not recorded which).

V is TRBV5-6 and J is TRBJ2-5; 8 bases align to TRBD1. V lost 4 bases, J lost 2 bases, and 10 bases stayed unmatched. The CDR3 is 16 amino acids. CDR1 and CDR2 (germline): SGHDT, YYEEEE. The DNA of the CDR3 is TGTGCCAGCAGCGCCCCGCCAGGGGGCGGGCAAGAGACCCAGTACTTC. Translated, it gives CASSAPPGGGQETQYF.

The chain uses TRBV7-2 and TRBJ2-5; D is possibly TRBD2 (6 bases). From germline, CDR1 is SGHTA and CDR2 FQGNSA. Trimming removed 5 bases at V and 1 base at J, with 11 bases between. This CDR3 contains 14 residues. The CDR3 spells CASSRSGPQETQYF. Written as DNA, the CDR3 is TGTGCCAGCAGCCGCAGCGGGCCCCAAGAGACCCAGTACTTC.

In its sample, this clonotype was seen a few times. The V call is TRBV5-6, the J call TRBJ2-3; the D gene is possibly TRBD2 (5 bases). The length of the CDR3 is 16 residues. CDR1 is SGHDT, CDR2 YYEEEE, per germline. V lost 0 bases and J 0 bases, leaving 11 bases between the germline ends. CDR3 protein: CASSLAPDSSTDTQYF. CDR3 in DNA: TGTGCCAGCAGCTTGGCCCCGGACTCCAGCACAGATACGCAGTATTTT.

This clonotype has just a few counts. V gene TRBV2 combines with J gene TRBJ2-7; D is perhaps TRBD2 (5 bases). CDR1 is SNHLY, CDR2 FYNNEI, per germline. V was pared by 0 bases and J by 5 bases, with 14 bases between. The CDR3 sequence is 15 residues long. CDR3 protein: CASSEALASIHEQYV. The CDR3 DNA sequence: TGTGCCAGCAGTGAAGCGCTGGCTAGCATCCACGAGCAGTACGTC.

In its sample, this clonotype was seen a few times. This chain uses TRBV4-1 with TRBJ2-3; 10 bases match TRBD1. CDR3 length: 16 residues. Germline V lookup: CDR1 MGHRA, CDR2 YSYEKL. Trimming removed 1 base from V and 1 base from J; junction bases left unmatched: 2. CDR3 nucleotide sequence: TGCGCCAGCAGCCAAGTGGACAGGGGGGGCACAGATACGCAGTATTTT. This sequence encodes CASSQVDRGGTDTQYF.

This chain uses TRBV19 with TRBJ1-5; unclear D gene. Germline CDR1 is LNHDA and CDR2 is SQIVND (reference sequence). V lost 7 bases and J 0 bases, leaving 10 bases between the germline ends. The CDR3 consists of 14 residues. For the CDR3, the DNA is TGTGCCAGTATCGGGGAATATAGCAATCAGCCCCAGCATTTT. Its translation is CASIGEYSNQPQHF.

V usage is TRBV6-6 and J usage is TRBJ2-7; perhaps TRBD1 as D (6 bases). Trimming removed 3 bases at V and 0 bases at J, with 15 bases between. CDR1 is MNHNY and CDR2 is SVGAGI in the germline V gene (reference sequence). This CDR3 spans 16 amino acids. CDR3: CASSYGRTDSSYEQYV. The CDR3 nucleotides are TGTGCCAGCAGTTATGGCCGGACGGACAGCTCCTACGAGCAGTACGTC.

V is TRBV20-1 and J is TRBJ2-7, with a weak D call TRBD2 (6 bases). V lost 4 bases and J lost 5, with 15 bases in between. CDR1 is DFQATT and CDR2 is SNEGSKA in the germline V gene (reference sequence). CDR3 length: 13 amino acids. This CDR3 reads CSATAGDWDEQYV. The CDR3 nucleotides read TGCAGTGCTACCGCCGGGGACTGGGACGAGCAGTACGTC.

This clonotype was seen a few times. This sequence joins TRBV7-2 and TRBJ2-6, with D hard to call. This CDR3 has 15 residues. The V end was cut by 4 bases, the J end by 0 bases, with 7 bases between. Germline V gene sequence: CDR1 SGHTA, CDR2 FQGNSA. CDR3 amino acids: CASSSQSSGANVLTF. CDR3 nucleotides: TGTGCCAGCAGCTCACAGAGCTCTGGGGCCAACGTCCTGACTTTC.

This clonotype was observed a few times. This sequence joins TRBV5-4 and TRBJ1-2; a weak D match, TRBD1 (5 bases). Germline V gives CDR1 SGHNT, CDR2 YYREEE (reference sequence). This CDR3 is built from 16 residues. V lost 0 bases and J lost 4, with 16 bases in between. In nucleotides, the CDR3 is TGTGCCAGCAGCTTGGAGGCGACAGCTAACAGCTATGGCTACACCTTC. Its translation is CASSLEATANSYGYTF.

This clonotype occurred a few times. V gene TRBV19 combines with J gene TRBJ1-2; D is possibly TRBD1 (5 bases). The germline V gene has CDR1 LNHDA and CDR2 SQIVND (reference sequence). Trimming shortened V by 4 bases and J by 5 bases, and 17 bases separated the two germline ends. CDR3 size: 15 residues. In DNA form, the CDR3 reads TGTGCCAGTAGTACACCGGGACGCTCAGCGTATGGCTACACCTTC. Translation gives CASSTPGRSAYGYTF.

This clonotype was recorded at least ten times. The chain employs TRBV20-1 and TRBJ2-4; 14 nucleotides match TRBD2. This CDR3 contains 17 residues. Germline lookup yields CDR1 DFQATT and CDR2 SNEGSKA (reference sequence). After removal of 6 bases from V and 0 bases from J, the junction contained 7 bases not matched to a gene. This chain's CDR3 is CSARGLAGALAKNIQYF. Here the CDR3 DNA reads TGCAGTGCCCGGGGACTAGCGGGGGCCCTAGCCAAAAACATTCAGTACTTC.

The DNA of the CDR3 is TGTGCCAGCAGTTTCAGGCAGGGAGGAAACACCATATATTTT. This codes for CASSFRQGGNTIYF. The chain carries TRBV12-3 or TRBV12-4 and TRBJ1-3; TRBD1 might be the D (5 bases). This CDR3 region has 14 residues. Trimming removed 3 bases at V and 4 bases at J, with 10 bases between.

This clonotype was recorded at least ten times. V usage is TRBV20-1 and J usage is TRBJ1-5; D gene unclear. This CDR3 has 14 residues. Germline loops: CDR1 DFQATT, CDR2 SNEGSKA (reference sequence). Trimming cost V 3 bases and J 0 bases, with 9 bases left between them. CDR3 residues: CSASPLNSNQPQHF. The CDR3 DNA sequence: TGCAGTGCTAGTCCACTAAATAGCAATCAGCCCCAGCATTTT.

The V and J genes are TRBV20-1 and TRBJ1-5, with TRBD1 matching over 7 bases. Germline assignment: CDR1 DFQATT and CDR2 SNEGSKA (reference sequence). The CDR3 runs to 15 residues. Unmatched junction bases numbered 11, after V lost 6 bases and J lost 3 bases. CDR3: CSASDRDTYNQPQHF. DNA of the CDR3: TGCAGTGCCAGCGACAGGGACACGTACAATCAGCCCCAGCATTTT.

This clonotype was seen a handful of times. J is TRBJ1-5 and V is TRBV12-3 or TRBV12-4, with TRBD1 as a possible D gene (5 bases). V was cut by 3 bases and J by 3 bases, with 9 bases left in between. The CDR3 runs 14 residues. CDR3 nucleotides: TGTGCCAGCAGTTTGGCCAGGGTCAATCAGCCCCAGCATTTT. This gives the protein CASSLARVNQPQHF.